The present entry profiles one TCR beta chain with its context. The sample originates from a study of blood T cell repertoires in COVID-19. Germline CDR1 SNHLY, CDR2 FYNNEI. The CDR3 consists of 15 residues. The V and J ends lost 9 bases and 5 bases respectively, with 17 bases between them. Authors' methods: Nucleated cell counts were estimated from reference gene primer amplification. TCRdb keeps only in-frame clones here, not all; method: immunoSEQ multiplex PCR. V and J calls and clone size are given by that table; D and trimming were obtained from the DNA. The data hold around 250,000 clones, with around 80% observed a single time. Participant age was about 18 to 89 years, and participants resided in fewer than 30 US areas.

The TCR was taken from a man between 40 and 49 years old who had been exposed to COVID-19. The sequenced material came from PBMCs or T cells enriched from blood (not recorded which). The genes are TRBV2 and TRBJ1-6; no reliable D call. CDR3 coding DNA: TGTGCCAGTAACGTGAATTGGCGGGATAATTCACCCCTCCACTTT. Protein product: CASNVNWRDNSPLHF.